These 24 T cell receptor beta chains originate from one sample sequenced in a study of beta chain features in type 1 diabetes. Isolated RNA was reverse transcribed in full, so expressed TCRB transcripts were sequenced. The method was immunoSEQ multiplex PCR; TCRdb's version includes in-frame clones alone and lacks a portion of them. The table records under 450,000 clones, roughly 13% of them present only once. Sequencing used naive CD4+ T cells from blood. The receptors stem from a man under 40 in good health.

The chain couples TRBV9 to TRBJ2-1; 7 positions match TRBD2. The V gene's germline CDR1 is SGDLS and CDR2 YYNGEE. Trimming took 0 bases from V and 5 from J; bases not matched to a gene: 5. The length of the CDR3 is 15 residues. CDR3 bases: TGTGCCAGCAGCGTAGCGGGAGGCACAAACAATGAGCAGTTCTTC. This translates into CASSVAGGTNNEQFF.

DNA for the CDR3: TGTGCCAGCAGCCGACAGGGCCCCCCCTACAATGAGCAGTTCTTC. Translated, it gives CASSRQGPPYNEQFF. V is TRBV7-9 and J is TRBJ2-1; 7 nucleotides align to TRBD1. CDR1 is SEHNR, CDR2 FQNEAQ, per germline (reference sequence). V gave up 5 bases and J gave up 2 bases; unmatched junction bases: 6. This CDR3 comprises 15 residues.

The chain joins TRBV7-6 to TRBJ2-1, with TRBD2 as a possible D gene (5 bases). This CDR3 has 15 residues. Trimming stripped 3 bases from V and 0 bases from J, with 9 bases between. Germline V gene lookup returns CDR1 SGHVS and CDR2 FNYEAQ. CDR3 in amino acids: CASSFSGSSYNEQFF. The CDR3 DNA is TGTGCCAGCAGCTTTTCGGGAAGCTCCTACAATGAGCAGTTCTTC.

This clone was detected only a few times. The chain joins TRBV6-6 to TRBJ2-5; D is possibly TRBD2 (5 bases). Germline CDR1 reads MNHNY; CDR2 reads SVGAGI (reference sequence). V was trimmed by 5 bases and J by 4 bases, leaving 11 bases between them. There are 13 residues in the CDR3. Here the CDR3 reads CASSPGVGETQYF. CDR3 coding DNA: TGTGCCAGCAGTCCCGGGGTAGGAGAGACCCAGTACTTC.

This clone was seen at least ten times. The chain is built from TRBV13 and TRBJ2-4, with 11 positions matching TRBD1. The CDR3 consists of 14 residues. Trimming cost V 5 bases and J 8 bases; bases outside gene matches: 5. CDR1 and CDR2 from the germline V gene are PRHDT and FYEKMQ (reference sequence). This CDR3 reads CASSARGQGDIQYF. CDR3 DNA: TGTGCCAGCAGCGCACGGGGACAGGGGGACATTCAGTACTTC.

V is TRBV18 and J is TRBJ2-3; 7 bases are shared with TRBD1. The CDR3 length is 17 residues. Germline CDR1 reads KGHSH; CDR2 reads LQKENI. The J segment lost 1 base and the V segment lost 4 bases, leaving 11 bases of the junction unmatched. CDR3 amino acids: CASSRDSQGIGTDTQYF. The DNA for the CDR3 is TGTGCCAGCTCACGAGATTCACAGGGGATAGGCACAGATACGCAGTATTTT.

This clone has a handful of counts. V gene TRBV7-3 combines with J gene TRBJ1-1; D gene uncertain. The V and J ends lost 2 bases and 5 bases respectively, with 12 bases between them. The CDR3 length is 14 residues. Per the germline V gene, CDR1 is SGHTA and CDR2 is FQGTGA. The CDR3 is CASSLVERLTEAFF. As DNA, the CDR3 is TGTGCCAGCAGCTTAGTTGAGCGCCTAACTGAAGCTTTCTTT.

This chain uses TRBV25-1 with TRBJ1-5; the D is unclear. From germline, CDR1 is MGHDK and CDR2 SYGVNS. Trimming took off 1 base at V and 6 bases at J, with 10 bases between the two ends. The length of the CDR3 is 14 residues. The CDR3 DNA is TGTGCCAGCAGTGAATCTGAGTTCCGTCAGCCCCAGCATTTT. Its translation is CASSESEFRQPQHF.

This rearrangement joins TRBV2 to TRBJ2-7; 9 nucleotides match TRBD1. After removal of 7 bases from V and 0 bases from J, the junction contained 4 bases not matched to a gene. CDR1 and CDR2 (germline): SNHLY, FYNNEI. This CDR3 contains 14 residues. Written as DNA, the CDR3 is TGTGCCAGCATACAGGGGGCTGGCTCCTACGAGCAGTACTTC. This codes for CASIQGAGSYEQYF.

This clone has more than one count but fewer than ten. The chain is built from TRBV18 and TRBJ2-3, with D uncertain. The germline V gene has CDR1 KGHSH and CDR2 LQKENI. CDR3 length equals 14 residues. Trimming removed 5 bases at V and 1 base at J, with 10 bases between. The DNA for the CDR3 is TGTGCCAGCTCAACCCGGACGGGCACAGATACGCAGTATTTT. This translates into CASSTRTGTDTQYF.

This clone turned up a few times. The chain carries TRBV7-9 and TRBJ2-1; 9 bases are a match to TRBD2. J was trimmed by 6 bases and V by 1 base; bases with no gene match: 7. This CDR3 is built from 16 residues. Germline V gene lookup returns CDR1 SEHNR and CDR2 FQNEAQ (reference sequence). CDR3 bases: TGTGCCAGCAGCTTAGTCCTCCTAGCGGGGTTCAATGAGCAGTTCTTC. Its protein is CASSLVLLAGFNEQFF.

The chain combines TRBV4-3 with TRBJ2-3; 10 bases match TRBD2. This CDR3 region has 15 residues. CDR1 is LGHNA, CDR2 YSLEER, per germline. The J segment lost 4 bases and the V segment lost 3 bases, leaving 4 bases of the junction unmatched. CDR3 nucleotide sequence: TGCGCCAGCAGCCACAGTAGCGGGGGGCCAGATACGCAGTATTTT. Translating it yields CASSHSSGGPDTQYF.

This clone has a handful of counts. The rearrangement uses TRBV28 and TRBJ2-7; the D gene is possibly TRBD2 (6 bases). The CDR3 contains 13 residues. Germline values: CDR1 MDHEN, CDR2 SYDVKM. The ends were cut back, 6 bases at V and 0 bases at J, with 9 bases in the middle. CDR3 in amino acids: CASSGLNSYEQYV. The CDR3 coding sequence is TGTGCCAGCAGCGGACTAAACTCCTACGAGCAGTACGTC.

This clone has more than one count but fewer than ten. J is TRBJ2-1 and V is TRBV7-2, with D possibly being TRBD1 (6 bases). Germline lookup yields CDR1 SGHTA and CDR2 FQGNSA. The CDR3 sequence is 14 residues long. The V end lost 3 bases, the J end lost 5 bases, and 11 bases lay between the germline ends. CDR3 in DNA: TGTGCCAGCAGCTTCGGTACAGGGAACAATGAGCAGTTCTTC. Translating gives CASSFGTGNNEQFF.

A note on this clone: The same CDR3 also results from other DNA sequences found in this sample. The chain joins TRBV20-1 to TRBJ2-5; D gene unclear. Germline lookup yields CDR1 DFQATT and CDR2 SNEGSKA (reference sequence). The V end lost 1 base, the J end lost 2 bases, and 2 bases lay between the germline ends. This CDR3 comprises 11 residues. CDR3 in DNA: TGCAGTGCTAGAGGGCAAGAGACCCAGTACTTC. Its protein is CSARGQETQYF.

This clone was seen only a few times. This chain joins TRBV19 and TRBJ1-4, with D possibly matching TRBD1 (6 bases). The CDR3 has 12 amino acids. The V gene's germline CDR1 is LNHDA and CDR2 SQIVND (reference sequence). V lost 6 bases to trimming and J lost 12 bases, with 14 bases between them. The CDR3 spells CASSRVGGQLFF. As DNA, the CDR3 is TGTGCCAGTAGCCGAGTTGGGGGCCAACTGTTTTTT.

This clone was counted between two and nine times. The rearrangement links TRBV18 to TRBJ2-3, with a tentative D call TRBD1 (5 bases). V was shortened by 5 bases and J by 1 base, with 10 bases between the two germline ends. The CDR3 length is 14 residues. Germline V CDR1 and CDR2: KGHSH, LQKENI. This chain's CDR3 is CASSSARGTDTQYF. The CDR3, as DNA: TGTGCCAGCTCATCAGCCAGGGGCACAGATACGCAGTATTTT.

This clone was seen at least ten times. The chain carries TRBV29-1 and TRBJ1-2; the D gene is possibly TRBD1 (5 bases). V lost 5 bases and J 4 bases, leaving 8 bases between the germline ends. In germline, CDR1 is SQVTM, CDR2 ANQGSEA. The CDR3 has 11 residues. As DNA, the CDR3 is TGCAGCGTTCAGGGCGGCTATGGCTACACCTTC. Its translation is CSVQGGYGYTF. Full variable domain (missing parts from reference TRBV29-1 and TRBJ1-2): SAVISQKPSRDICQRGTSLTIQCQVDSQVTMMFWYRQQPGQSLTLIATANQGSEATYESGFVIDKFPISRPNLTFSTLTVSNMSPEDSSIYLCSVQGGYGYTFGSGTRLTVV.

This clone was seen once. This rearrangement joins TRBV5-6 to TRBJ1-2, with D possibly matching TRBD1 (5 bases). The V end was cut by 4 bases, the J end by 3 bases, with 16 bases between. Germline values: CDR1 SGHDT, CDR2 YYEEEE. The CDR3 sequence is 15 residues long. In nucleotides, the CDR3 is TGTGCCAGCAGCCTTGGGACCGGAAGGGACTATGGCTACACCTTC. It is translated as CASSLGTGRDYGYTF.

This chain connects TRBV5-6 to TRBJ2-3; TRBD2 agrees at 10 bases. This CDR3 comprises 16 residues. J gave up 8 bases and V 4 bases, and 13 bases lay outside the gene matches. Germline CDR1 reads SGHDT; CDR2 reads YYEEEE. The CDR3 bases are TGTGCCAGCAGCCCCCGGACTAGCGGTTTCGGGGGTACGCAGTATTTT. Translated, it gives CASSPRTSGFGGTQYF.

The chain has TRBV9 and TRBJ1-1; no firm D call. CDR1 and CDR2 from the germline V gene are SGDLS and YYNGEE. Trimming removed 5 bases at V and 1 base at J, with 6 bases between. The CDR3 extends over 12 amino acids. CDR3 DNA: TGTGCCAGCAGTCGGGAGAACACTGAAGCTTTCTTT. Protein: CASSRENTEAFF.

J is TRBJ2-2 and V is TRBV7-9; D possibly corresponds to TRBD2 (6 bases). Per the germline V gene, CDR1 is SEHNR and CDR2 is FQNEAQ (reference sequence). V was cut by 1 base and J by 3 bases, with 6 bases left in between. The CDR3 is made up of 14 amino acids. CDR3 in DNA: TGTGCCAGCAGCTTAGGGAGGGACACCGGGGAGCTGTTTTTT. Amino acids: CASSLGRDTGELFF.

J is TRBJ1-6 and V is TRBV12-5, with a tentative D call TRBD1 (5 bases). V lost 4 bases and J lost 13, with 14 bases in between. Germline values: CDR1 LGHNT, CDR2 FRNRAP. The CDR3 is made up of 13 amino acids. In nucleotides, the CDR3 is TGTGCTAGTGGTTATATAGGGGCTTCGCCCCTCCACTTT. Protein sequence: CASGYIGASPLHF.

In its sample, this clone was seen a few times. This CDR3 reads CSAQGAVQYF. In DNA, the CDR3 is TGCAGTGCCCAAGGGGCAGTGCAGTACTTC. The rearrangement joins TRBV20-1 to TRBJ2-7; a weak D match, TRBD1 (5 bases). Germline CDR1 reads DFQATT; CDR2 reads SNEGSKA (reference sequence). V shed 6 bases and J shed 9 bases, with 12 bases lying between them. This CDR3 has 10 residues.